The clone carrying this TCR beta chain was seen a few times. No antigen is known for it. The data derive from a study of T-cell memory formation after mild COVID-19. The study's findings and limits: Cross-reactive memory seemingly joined, as some responding clones were found in pre-infection memory. Clonal second-wave expansions that peaked on day 37 had unconfirmed SARS-CoV-2 specificity. Clones that got smaller from day 15 to 85 had even CD4/CD8, while clones growing later tipped toward CD4+.

TCRdb called the 5' RACE reads again in MiXCR, with one record for every CDR3 protein. This table holds a few hundred thousand distinct CDR3 sequences, approximately 10% found once. Looked up from germline, CDR1 is SGHAT and CDR2 is FQNNGV. Trimming cost V 4 bases and J 6 bases, with 12 bases left between them. CDR3 length: 14 amino acids. The V and J genes are TRBV11-2 and TRBJ2-2; the D gene is possibly TRBD1 (5 bases). This TCR came from a man in his late teens or twenties who had mild COVID-19 (a few samples of this study predate the infection). Cell type and time point are not known. Sequencing used PBMCs or a T cell subset sorted from them (not recorded which). CDR3 amino acids: CASSWGFGPGELFF. CDR3 sequence (DNA): TGTGCCAGCAGCTGGGGCTTCGGCCCCGGGGAGCTGTTTTTT.